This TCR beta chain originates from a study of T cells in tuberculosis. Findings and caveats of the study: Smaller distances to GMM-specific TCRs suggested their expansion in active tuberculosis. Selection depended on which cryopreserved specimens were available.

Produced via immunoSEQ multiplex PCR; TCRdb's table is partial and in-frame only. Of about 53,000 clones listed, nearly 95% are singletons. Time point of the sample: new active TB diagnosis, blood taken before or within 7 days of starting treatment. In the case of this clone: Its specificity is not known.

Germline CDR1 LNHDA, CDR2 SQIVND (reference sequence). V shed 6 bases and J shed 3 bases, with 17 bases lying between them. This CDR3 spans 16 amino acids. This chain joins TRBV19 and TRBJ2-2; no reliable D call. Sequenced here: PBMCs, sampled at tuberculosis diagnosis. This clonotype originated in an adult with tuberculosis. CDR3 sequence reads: CASRRPGVRDTGELFF. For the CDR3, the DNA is TGTGCCAGTAGACGCCCCGGAGTTCGGGACACCGGGGAGCTGTTTTTT.